The source of this TCR beta chain is a study of T cells expressing NK-cell markers. The CDR3 is 16 residues long. Germline assignment: CDR1 MNHEY and CDR2 SVGAGI. TCRdb re-called the 5' RACE reads and gives one entry per CDR3 protein, without DNA. This table lists 200,000 to 300,000 distinct CDR3 sequences. This TCR was recovered from a man between 18 and 35 years old in good health. Specimen: blood T cells: a sorted CD56 or NKG2C T cell subset, CD4+ or CD8+ T cells, or bulk PBMC T cells (not recorded which). The gene calls are TRBV6-5 and TRBJ1-5; TCRdb designates TRBD1, a call that cannot be tested without DNA. This chain's CDR3 is CASSPSETGDNQPQHF.